Listed below are T cell receptor beta chains from one sample, sequenced in a study of blood T cell repertoires in COVID-19. Profiled with immunoSEQ multiplex PCR; TCRdb holds only in-frame clones, not every one. The sample has tens of thousands of clones, more than 75% seen once. What was sequenced was peripheral blood. The receptor source for this set is a man aged 70 or older with acute or convalescent COVID-19. The conserved cysteine and the conserved F or W are not part of the CDR3 here. The size of a clone is reported for some rows only, either as once, few or many, or as a class for expanded clones.

clone_size,v_call,j_call,cdr3_length,cdr3_aa
few,TRBV7-2,TRBJ2-2,13,ASSTRLAGTGELF
NA,TRBV7-2,TRBJ1-3,12,ASSFARIGNTIY
NA,TRBV5-5,TRBJ2-1,14,ASSSPETGVYNEQF
NA,TRBV7-9,TRBJ1-1,12,ASSLEDSATEAF
many,TRBV7-6,TRBJ2-1,17,ASSLAGLAGGSSYNEQF
NA,TRBV6-4,TRBJ2-3,16,ASSPGTSGDISTDTQY
NA,TRBV4-3,TRBJ1-6,11,ASSQDPYSPLH
NA,TRBV5-1,TRBJ2-1,12,ASDRDQSYNEQF
NA,TRBV19,TRBJ2-7,12,ASSSQGGAYEQY
NA,TRBV18,TRBJ2-5,14,ASSPEIDRAGKTQY
NA,TRBV5-4,TRBJ1-2,13,ASSLGGTHSYGYT
NA,TRBV12-5,TRBJ1-5,14,ASSSLKTGGYQPQH
NA,TRBV24-1,TRBJ2-2,14,ATSDFGQRNTGELF
NA,TRBV18,TRBJ1-2,13,ASSPPSGDHYGYT
NA,TRBV7-2,TRBJ1-5,13,ASSLGTYSNQPQH
NA,TRBV6-2/TRBV6-3,TRBJ1-4,15,ASSYSTGTGDGEKLF
few,TRBV11-3,TRBJ2-2,11,ASSARSTGELF
NA,TRBV27,TRBJ1-6,12,ASSLEGYNSPLH
NA,TRBV7-2,TRBJ2-4,13,ASSFEAGVKNIQY
NA,TRBV28,TRBJ1-2,12,ASSPRRQGSGYT
NA,TRBV12-3/TRBV12-4,TRBJ2-7,10,ASSNYLSEQY
once,TRBV6-2/TRBV6-3,TRBJ1-1,12,ASSYSLFGTEAF
NA,TRBV9,TRBJ2-1,13,ASSALAGGYNEQF
NA,TRBV5-1,TRBJ2-3,15,ASSLSLGGDPADTQY
NA,TRBV7-2,TRBJ1-2,12,ASSLDQGSYGYT
NA,TRBV18,TRBJ1-2,13,ASSPAQGTNYGYT
NA,TRBV7-9,TRBJ1-3,14,ANSSPTGNSGNTIY
NA,TRBV5-4,TRBJ1-5,10,ASSLGDQPQH
NA,TRBV2,TRBJ1-5,13,ASSGQGTFNQPQH
few,TRBV5-1,TRBJ1-2,12,ASRVAGSGDGYT
NA,TRBV2,TRBJ2-2,13,ASSEATLNTGELF
NA,TRBV29-1,TRBJ1-3,12,SVYVTDSGNTIY